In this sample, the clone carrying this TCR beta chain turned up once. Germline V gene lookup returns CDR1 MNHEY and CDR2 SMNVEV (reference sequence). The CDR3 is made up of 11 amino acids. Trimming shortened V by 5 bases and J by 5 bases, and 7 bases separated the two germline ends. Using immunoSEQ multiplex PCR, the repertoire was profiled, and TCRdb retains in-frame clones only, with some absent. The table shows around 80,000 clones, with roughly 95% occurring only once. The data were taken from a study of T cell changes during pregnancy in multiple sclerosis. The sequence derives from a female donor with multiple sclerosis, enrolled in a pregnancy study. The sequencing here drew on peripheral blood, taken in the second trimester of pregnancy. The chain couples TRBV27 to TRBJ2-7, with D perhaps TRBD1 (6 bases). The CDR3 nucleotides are TGTGCCAGCAGTAGACAGGACGAGCAGTACTTC. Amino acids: CASSRQDEQYF.